A single sample gave rise to the 21 T cell receptor beta chains below, sequenced in a study of blood T cells in healthy people across ages. PCR was performed a second time for about 6 to 12 cycles using a sample-barcoded 5' primer and a J-beta primer mix. Each CDR3 protein is one row after TCRdb ran MiXCR on the 5' RACE reads. Here the sample spans about 500,000 distinct CDR3 sequences, nearly 25% being singletons. The sample was also reused in another study, on T cells of mothers and their children.

The sequencing sample was made of blood. These receptors were obtained from a boy aged 5-17 years in good health.

The count of this clonotype is one. The V gene is TRBV7-2, the J gene TRBJ2-3; maybe TRBD2 (7 bases). Germline CDR1 and CDR2: SGHTA and FQGNSA. Between the trimmed V and J ends, which lost 2 bases and 0 bases, there was a span of 18 bases. The CDR3 totals 18 residues. The CDR3 DNA is TGTGCCAGCAGCTTAAACCGGGGGGCTTTCCCGAGCACAGATACGCAGTATTTT. Protein product: CASSLNRGAFPSTDTQYF.

On this clonotype itself: Mismatch with germline at one junction end may stem from a read error. The chain links TRBV7-7 to TRBJ2-3; TRBD2 agrees at 10 bases. Germline V CDR1 and CDR2: SSHAT, FNYEAQ (reference sequence). The CDR3 runs 15 residues. The CDR3 DNA follows: TGTGCTAGCAGCCCGGGACTAGCGCGCACAGATACGCAGTATTTT. It is translated as CASSPGLARTDTQYF.

This clonotype was recorded once. This chain connects TRBV5-1 to TRBJ1-1, with D possibly matching TRBD1 (5 bases). Germline V gene sequence: CDR1 SGHRS, CDR2 YFSETQ. CDR3 length: 15 residues. V was clipped by 6 bases and J by 1 base, with 16 bases between them. CDR3 DNA: TGCGCCAGCAATCCTGGACAATCTACGAACACTGAAGCTTTCTTT. It encodes CASNPGQSTNTEAFF.

This clonotype was picked up a small number of times. The chain combines TRBV27 with TRBJ2-7; 10 positions agree with TRBD1. V was clipped by 6 bases and J by 3 bases; unmatched bases: 8. The CDR3 spans 15 residues. In germline, CDR1 is MNHEY, CDR2 SMNVEV (reference sequence). The CDR3 protein is CASSQGTGDRYEQYF. For the CDR3, the DNA is TGTGCCAGCAGCCAGGGGACAGGGGACCGCTACGAGCAGTACTTC.

The rearrangement links TRBV7-2 to TRBJ2-1; a possible D gene is TRBD2 (6 bases). The CDR3 length is 14 residues. Trimming removed 7 bases from V and 3 bases from J, with 13 bases in between. Germline CDR1 and CDR2: SGHTA and FQGNSA. CDR3 amino acids: CASNPWGVYNEQFF. In nucleotides, the CDR3 is TGTGCCAGCAACCCCTGGGGGGTCTACAATGAGCAGTTCTTC.

The rearrangement links TRBV29-1 to TRBJ2-1; D gene uncertain. The DNA matches TRBJ2-7 better at its end, which makes the J call doubtful. This CDR3 has 15 amino acids. CDR1 SQVTM and CDR2 ANQGSEA come from the germline V gene. CDR3 region: CSVEFGKGLSVEQYF. CDR3 DNA sequence: TGCAGCGTTGAATTTGGGAAGGGCCTGAGCGTGGAGCAGTACTTC.

The V call is TRBV4-3, the J call TRBJ1-4; D is possibly TRBD1 (6 bases). The CDR3 runs to 17 residues. Germline V gene lookup returns CDR1 LGHNA and CDR2 YSLEER. Trimming pared 4 bases from V and 4 bases from J, leaving 19 bases between. CDR3: CASSLNLLGGGNEKLFF. As DNA, the CDR3 is TGCGCCAGCAGCCTCAACCTTTTAGGGGGGGGTAATGAAAAACTGTTTTTT.

This clonotype appeared a single time. This sequence joins TRBV12-5 and TRBJ2-1; 11 bases line up with TRBD2. Germline V gene data show CDR1 as LGHNT and CDR2 as FRNRAP. The J segment lost 4 bases and the V segment lost 5 bases, leaving 10 bases of the junction unmatched. The CDR3 loop spans 17 amino acids. The CDR3 loop is CASGPGLLAGEYNEQFF. Here the CDR3 DNA reads TGTGCTAGTGGTCCGGGCTTACTAGCGGGAGAGTACAATGAGCAGTTCTTC.

The J gene is TRBJ1-4, the V gene TRBV13; tentative D call: TRBD1 (6 bases). Germline V gene data show CDR1 as PRHDT and CDR2 as FYEKMQ (reference sequence). The germline V and J ends were trimmed by 3 bases and 8 bases, with 13 bases remaining between them. The length of the CDR3 is 14 residues. The CDR3 DNA reads TGTGCCAGCAGCTTCAGGGGCGCGGGAGAAAAACTGTTTTTT. Protein sequence: CASSFRGAGEKLFF. The whole variable domain, remainder taken from reference TRBV13 and TRBJ1-4, is AAGVIQSPRHLIKEKRETATLKCYPIPRHDTVYWYQQGPGQDPQFLISFYEKMQSDKGSIPDRFSAQQFSDYHSELNMSSLELGDSALYFCASSFRGAGEKLFFGSGTQLSVL.

CDR3 nucleotide sequence: TGTGCCAGCAGTCACGAGGAGGGGGGGTTCTACAATGAGCAGTTCTTC. Its translation: CASSHEEGGFYNEQFF. This sequence joins TRBV14 and TRBJ2-1; a possible D gene is TRBD2 (7 bases). This CDR3 is 16 amino acids long. From germline, CDR1 is SGHDN and CDR2 FVKESK. V lost 6 bases and J lost 3, with 18 bases in between.

This clonotype occurred a few times. As DNA, the CDR3 is TGTGCCATCGCTGGGACAGTGAATTCCTACGAGCAGTACTTC. Translated: CAIAGTVNSYEQYF. The V and J genes are TRBV10-3 and TRBJ2-7; 7 positions agree with TRBD1. The V gene end was trimmed by 8 bases and the J gene end by 1 base; junction bases not matched to a gene: 8. The CDR3 spans 14 residues. CDR1 and CDR2 from the germline V gene are ENHRY and SYGVKD.

CDR3 in DNA: TGTGCCAGCAGTTACTCCTGGGGGACTAGTAAATACGAGCAGTACTTC. This sequence encodes CASSYSWGTSKYEQYF. The gene calls are TRBV6-2 or TRBV6-3 and TRBJ2-1; 8 bases line up with TRBD2. The end of the DNA is better explained by TRBJ2-7, so the J call may be wrong. CDR3 length equals 16 residues. Germline V lookup: CDR1 MNHEY, CDR2 SVGEGT.

This sequence joins TRBV7-9 and TRBJ2-7; D possibly uses TRBD1 or TRBD2 (5 bases each). V was trimmed by 0 bases and J by 0 bases, leaving 15 bases between them. This CDR3 region has 17 residues. In germline, CDR1 is SEHNR, CDR2 FQNEAQ (reference sequence). The CDR3 sequence: CASSLATGGTVSYEQYF. The DNA for the CDR3 is TGTGCCAGCAGCTTAGCCACCGGTGGGACGGTCTCCTACGAGCAGTACTTC.

This clonotype has at least ten counts. The chain is built from TRBV5-1 and TRBJ2-5; no definite D call. The germline CDR1 and CDR2 sequences are SGHRS and YFSETQ. The CDR3 runs to 14 residues. V lost 4 bases to trimming and J lost 4 bases, with 14 bases between them. The CDR3 sequence is CASSLDHARETQYF. CDR3 sequence (DNA): TGCGCCAGCAGCCTAGACCATGCCCGAGAGACCCAGTACTTC.

Here the CDR3 reads CASSPAGTGFSNQPQHF. DNA of the CDR3: TGTGCCAGCAGCCCGGCCGGGACAGGATTTAGCAATCAGCCCCAGCATTTT. The chain has TRBV7-2 and TRBJ1-5; 8 bases fit TRBD1. The length of the CDR3 is 17 residues. Trimming at V came to 5 bases and at J to 0 bases, leaving 9 bases not matched to a gene. Looked up from germline, CDR1 is SGHTA and CDR2 is FQGNSA.

This clonotype has only a few counts. V usage is TRBV18 and J usage is TRBJ2-5, with TRBD2 matching over 7 bases. The CDR3 runs 15 residues. Germline lookup yields CDR1 KGHSH and CDR2 LQKENI. With 4 bases clipped from V and 2 bases from J, the junction kept 7 bases outside the gene matches. CDR3 DNA sequence: TGTGCCAGCTCACGCGCGTCCGGGAGGCAAGAGACCCAGTACTTC. Protein product: CASSRASGRQETQYF.

There are a few counts of this clonotype. This chain connects TRBV20-1 to TRBJ2-3; 8 bases map to TRBD2. The CDR3 is 15 amino acids. V shed 1 base, J shed 2 bases, and the junction held 5 bases outside the gene matches. Germline-derived CDR1 and CDR2 are DFQATT and SNEGSKA (reference sequence). DNA for the CDR3: TGCAGTGCTAGAGTTAGCGGGAAGAACACAGATACGCAGTATTTT. Encoded protein: CSARVSGKNTDTQYF.

This chain joins TRBV5-1 and TRBJ2-3; 7 nucleotides line up with TRBD1. This CDR3 has 14 residues. Germline V gene sequence: CDR1 SGHRS, CDR2 YFSETQ. The V and J ends lost 5 bases and 4 bases, in that order; junction bases with no gene match: 7. The CDR3 reads CASSYTGDPDTQYF. The CDR3 nucleotides read TGCGCCAGCAGTTATACAGGGGATCCAGATACGCAGTATTTT.

This clonotype came up a few times. The chain has TRBV12-3 or TRBV12-4 and TRBJ2-7; either TRBD1 or TRBD2 may supply D (5 bases each). Trimming removed 0 bases from V and 3 bases from J, with 12 bases in between. There are 15 residues in the CDR3. CDR3 loop: CASSLAAEGLYEQYF. The CDR3 coding sequence is TGTGCCAGCAGTTTAGCAGCTGAGGGGCTCTACGAGCAGTACTTC.

The chain links TRBV11-2 to TRBJ2-4, with 8 bases lining up with TRBD2. CDR1 and CDR2 (germline): SGHAT, FQNNGV. The V and J ends lost 3 bases and 8 bases, in that order; junction bases with no gene match: 3. This CDR3 comprises 13 residues. CDR3 amino acids: CASSFPGGDIQYF. The DNA for the CDR3 is TGTGCCAGCAGCTTCCCGGGGGGGGACATTCAGTACTTC.

The chain links TRBV20-1 to TRBJ2-7; TRBD1 aligns across 9 bases. The junction had 7 bases not matched to a gene; V was cut back by 6 bases and J by 1 base. Germline values: CDR1 DFQATT, CDR2 SNEGSKA (reference sequence). This CDR3 contains 14 residues. Here the CDR3 DNA reads TGCAGTGCCCCGAGACAGGGGGGGTCCTACGAGCAGTACTTC. Its translation: CSAPRQGGSYEQYF.